The 7 T cell receptor beta chains reported below all come from one sample, sequenced in a study of T-cell memory formation after mild COVID-19. One entry per CDR3 protein results from TCRdb running MiXCR on the 5' RACE reads. This sample yields about 560,000 distinct CDR3 sequences, of which about a fifth are seen a single time; approximately 8.4% belongs to the top ten. The specimen was PBMCs or a T cell subset sorted from them (not recorded which). The receptors were gathered from an adult woman who had mild COVID-19 (a few samples of this study predate the infection). Cell type and time point are not known.

This clonotype was seen more than once but under ten times. The rearrangement uses TRBV29-1 and TRBJ2-3; 8 bases match TRBD2. Germline CDR1 is SQVTM and CDR2 is ANQGSEA. This CDR3 spans 14 amino acids. This chain's CDR3 is CTPPGLVSTDTQYF. In DNA form, the CDR3 reads TGCACCCCCCCGGGACTAGTCAGCACAGATACGCAGTATTTT.

This clonotype was recorded at least ten times. The V call is TRBV7-2, the J call TRBJ2-1; D remains ambiguous. Trimming took 4 bases from V and 4 from J, leaving 23 bases between them. Germline CDR1 reads SGHTA; CDR2 reads FQGNSA. The CDR3 consists of 18 residues. The DNA of the CDR3 is TGTGCCAGCAGCTCTGGCTTGGGGATCGGGCCTAGGTACAATGAGCAGTTCTTC. Translated, it gives CASSSGLGIGPRYNEQFF.

This clonotype occurred a few times. The chain links TRBV4-2 to TRBJ2-7; TRBD2 aligns across 7 bases. CDR3 size: 16 residues. Germline-derived CDR1 and CDR2 are LGHNA and YNFKEQ. Trimming removed 0 bases from V and 3 bases from J; junction bases left unmatched: 8. CDR3: CASSQDLSGIGYEQYF. CDR3 in DNA: TGTGCCAGCAGCCAAGATTTAAGCGGGATAGGCTACGAGCAGTACTTC.

The V call is TRBV30, the J call TRBJ1-1; D is ambiguous. CDR1 and CDR2 from the germline V gene are GTSNPN and SVGIG (reference sequence). Trimming pared 7 bases from V and 1 base from J, leaving 7 bases between. The CDR3 is 11 amino acids. The CDR3 sequence is CASNRNTEAFF. The CDR3, as DNA: TGTGCCTCAAATCGGAACACTGAAGCTTTCTTT.

The V and J genes are TRBV7-6 and TRBJ2-2, with D maybe TRBD2 (6 bases). The CDR3 runs 17 residues. Trimming removed 2 bases from V and 0 bases from J, with 13 bases in between. Germline loops: CDR1 SGHVS, CDR2 FNYEAQ. This CDR3 reads CASSLRGWGPNTGELFF. CDR3 in DNA: TGTGCCAGCAGCTTACGGGGGTGGGGCCCGAACACCGGGGAGCTGTTTTTT.

The CDR3 nucleotides read TGTGCCAGCAGTTTAGGGGGCCGGTACCCCAGCGAGCAGTACTTC. It codes for CASSLGGRYPSEQYF. The chain links TRBV12-3 or TRBV12-4 to TRBJ2-7; tentative D call: TRBD1 (5 bases). The CDR3 consists of 15 residues. Trimming stripped 1 base from V and 6 bases from J, with 16 bases between.

This clonotype was seen a handful of times. The chain uses TRBV20-1 and TRBJ2-3; 7 nucleotides align to TRBD2. CDR3 length: 15 amino acids. The V gene's germline CDR1 is DFQATT and CDR2 SNEGSKA (reference sequence). V gave up 5 bases and J gave up 2 bases; unmatched junction bases: 10. The CDR3 DNA sequence: TGCAGTGCTCCCGAGGGGAGGGACGTCACAGATACGCAGTATTTT. The encoded protein is CSAPEGRDVTDTQYF.